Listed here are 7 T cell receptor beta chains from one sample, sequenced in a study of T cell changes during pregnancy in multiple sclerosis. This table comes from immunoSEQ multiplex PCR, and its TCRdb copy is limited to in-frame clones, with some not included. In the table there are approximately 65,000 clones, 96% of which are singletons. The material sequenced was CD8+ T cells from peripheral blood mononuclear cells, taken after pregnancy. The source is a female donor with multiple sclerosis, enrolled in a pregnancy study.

The CDR3 loop is CASSLAQLAQTGDSGANVLTF. The CDR3 region has the DNA TGTGCCAGCAGCTTAGCCCAATTAGCACAGACAGGGGACTCTGGGGCCAACGTCCTGACTTTC. The J gene is TRBJ2-6, the V gene TRBV7-6; 8 positions match TRBD1. Germline values: CDR1 SGHVS, CDR2 FNYEAQ. The J segment lost 0 bases and the V segment lost 0 bases, leaving 13 bases of the junction unmatched. The CDR3 contains 21 residues.

CDR3 DNA: TGTGCCAGCAGTTTCCCCGGACAGGGTCAAGAGACCCAGTACTTC. Amino acids: CASSFPGQGQETQYF. This rearrangement joins TRBV28 to TRBJ2-5; 8 bases line up with TRBD1. J was trimmed by 2 bases and V by 3 bases; bases with no gene match: 5. The CDR3 is 15 residues long. The germline CDR1 and CDR2 sequences are MDHEN and SYDVKM.

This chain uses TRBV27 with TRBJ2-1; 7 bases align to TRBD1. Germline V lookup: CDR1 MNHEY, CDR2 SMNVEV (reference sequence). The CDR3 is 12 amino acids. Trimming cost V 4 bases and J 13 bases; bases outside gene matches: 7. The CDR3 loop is CASSSGTAVQFF. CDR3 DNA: TGTGCCAGCAGTTCTGGGACAGCCGTTCAGTTCTTC.

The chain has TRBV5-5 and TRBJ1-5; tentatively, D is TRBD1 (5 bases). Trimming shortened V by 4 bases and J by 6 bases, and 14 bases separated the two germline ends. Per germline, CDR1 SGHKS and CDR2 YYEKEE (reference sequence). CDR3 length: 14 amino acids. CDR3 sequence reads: CASSHQGIGQPQHF. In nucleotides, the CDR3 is TGTGCCAGCAGCCATCAGGGAATAGGTCAGCCCCAGCATTTT.

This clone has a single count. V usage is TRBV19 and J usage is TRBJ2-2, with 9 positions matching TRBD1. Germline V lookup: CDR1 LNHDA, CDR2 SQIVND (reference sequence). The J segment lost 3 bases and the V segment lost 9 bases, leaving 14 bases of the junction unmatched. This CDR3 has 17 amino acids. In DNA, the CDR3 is TGTGCCAGCTGCCAAACAGGGGGCTCTGCTTACACCGGGGAGCTGTTTTTT. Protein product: CASCQTGGSAYTGELFF.

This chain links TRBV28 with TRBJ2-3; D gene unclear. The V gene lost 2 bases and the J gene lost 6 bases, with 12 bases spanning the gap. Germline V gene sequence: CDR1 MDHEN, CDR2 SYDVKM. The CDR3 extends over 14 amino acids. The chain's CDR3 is CASSLEPNGDTQYF. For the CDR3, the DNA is TGTGCCAGCAGTTTAGAACCCAATGGCGATACGCAGTATTTT. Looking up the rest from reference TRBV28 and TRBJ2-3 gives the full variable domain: DVKVTQSSRYLVKRTGEKVFLECVQDMDHENMFWYRQDPGLGLRLIYFSYDVKMKEKGDIPEGYSVSREKKERFSLILESASTNQTSMYLCASSLEPNGDTQYFGPGTRLTVL.

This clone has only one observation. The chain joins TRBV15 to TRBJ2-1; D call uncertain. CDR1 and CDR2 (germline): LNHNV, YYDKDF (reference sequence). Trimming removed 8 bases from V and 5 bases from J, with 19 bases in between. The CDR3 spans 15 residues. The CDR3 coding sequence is TGTGCCACCTCAACTTTACCTACAGAAAACAATGAGCAGTTCTTC. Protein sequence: CATSTLPTENNEQFF.